This T cell receptor beta chain was identified during a study of T cell clonality in common variable immunodeficiency. This clone was recorded a few times. What it recognizes is unknown. The read ends 3 residues shy of where the CDR3 ends; the end is completed using the germline J gene. Study observations and caveats: Fewer TCRbeta clones were shared among CVID subjects than controls. What drives increased CVID clonality needs T cell subpopulation sequencing. In common variable immunodeficiency, TCR beta chains reportedly carried fewer deletions and N-nucleotide insertions.

The CDR3 is 15 amino acids. Germline CDR1 is SGHRS and CDR2 is YFSETQ. V lost 3 bases and J lost 4, with 16 bases in between. Sequencing input was equivalent genomic DNA from CVID and controls. Assay: immunoSEQ multiplex PCR; the TCRdb copy retains only in-frame clones and omits some. There are about 33,000 clones in the sample, none observed a single time. Caucasian heritage predominated among both patients and controls. The chain couples TRBV5-1 to TRBJ1-2, with D hard to call. Sequencing was performed on peripheral blood mononuclear cells. The source is a human donor with common variable immunodeficiency. The sequenced part of the CDR3 DNA is TGCGCCAGCAGCTCGGAGATTCGGGTGCCCTATGGC. Translation: CASSSEIRVPYG. The complete CDR3 protein is CASSSEIRVPYGYTF. The full variable domain, with the rest looked up from reference TRBV5-1 and TRBJ1-2, is KAGVTQTPRYLIKTRGQQVTLSCSPISGHRSVSWYQQTPGQGLQFLFEYFSETQRNKGNFPGRFSGRQFSNSRSEMNVSTLELGDSALYLCASSSEIRVPYGYTFGSGTRLTVV.